This record covers a single TCR beta chain. In its sample, this clonotype was seen a few times. Its antigen has not been determined. Base qualities are not recorded, but no much larger clone differs from it by a single base. The method was RACE. The sequencing machine was a NextSeq 500. During library preparation, unique molecular identifiers were attached to individual cDNA molecules so that TCRs could be counted in a quantitative, reproducible way. For every blood RNA sample, sequencing covered both the TCR alpha and TCR beta chains. Regarding the original processing steps: A median of about 100,000 TCRs per sample was observed, with a range of 23,224 to 690,600. The Decombinator software suite was used to annotate the V, J and CDR3 of the TCR reads. Every sample was subsampled to the same number of TCRs (28,000) for the PS versus PT1 abundance plots. TCRs were defined as expanded if absent before sensitization and observed at least eight times at the 2-week time point. Starting from the raw public reads, TCRdb applied fastp trimming at Q25, assembled clones with MiXCR and retained in-frame beta chains. Under each unique CDR3 protein, matching rows form one entry showing the most common genes and DNA. TCRdb, not the original authors, processed these V and J calls. Within this sample are around 330,000 distinct CDR3 sequences, with roughly 6% of them counted one time only. The ten largest clones take up 7% to 10% of the sample.

This specimen belongs to a study of human T cells and chemical hapten exposure (dated by TCRdb to the early 2020s). As for the study more broadly: For sensitization, 2% DPC in acetone was applied to a 2 cm by 2 cm area of upper inner arm skin. Weekly therapeutic DPC doses were additionally applied to the scalp of patients throughout the roughly 25-week study period. Patch testing was performed on the upper back with Finn chambers containing 0.01% DPC, and the patch tests were scored after 6 days according to International Contact Dermatitis Research Group standards. The patient cohort, mostly female, included alopecia areata with under or over 50% scalp involvement, alopecia totalis and alopecia universalis. Libraries were pooled for sequencing, and variation in per-sample TCR yields was attributed mainly to small differences in library volumes within the pool. In alopecia patients, the study followed how the peripheral blood TCR repertoire changed in vivo over primary and secondary sensitization to diphenylcyclopropenone (DPC), a hapten. Patient blood was sampled pre-sensitization (week 0) and at 2, 6 and about 24 weeks after DPC sensitization. Blood for TCR sequencing was provided by twenty-nine alopecia patients at one to four time points (pre-sensitization, 2, 6 and 24 weeks).

The study at large found these results: Repeated subsampling changed both the strength of the expansion versus patch-test correlation and the threshold at which the correlation became significant. Significantly more large CDR3 similarity clusters were formed by expanded TCRs than by pre-sensitization or healthy control sets, consistent with antigen-driven responses. Patch test score was positively correlated with the number of PT1 expanded TCRs, with significance at thresholds 8, 16 and 32 but not at 4. No change with DPC sensitization was found in the number of TCRs above 1 in 1000 frequency, and no evidence of global repertoire structure alterations was found. Alopecia, a presumed autoimmune disease, was present in all patients, so the immune response of the patients might differ from that of healthy individuals.

According to the study, the label for this sample's time point signals: pre-sensitization, week 0. The label giving this sample's treatment or condition can be read as: therapeutic diphenylcyclopropenone sensitization with weekly scalp DPC. At each patch-test visit, blood was drawn before the patch test was applied. Patients were eligible if aged 18 to 70, diagnosed with alopecia and judged suitable for DPC therapy, and pregnant patients were excluded. Total RNA was extracted from unfractionated whole blood that had been collected in Tempus Blood RNA tubes. The sample in question was whole blood, obtained in connection with sensitization to the hapten diphenylcyclopropenone (DPC). The sequence was obtained from a woman aged 18 to 35 with alopecia areata. Some clones in this sample may be carry-over from other donors' samples.

For the CDR3, the sequence is CAISGLAVPGELFF. Here is the DNA: TGTGCCATATCGGGACTAGCGGTCCCCGGGGAGCTGTTTTTT. The rearranged chain carries TRBV10-3 and TRBJ2-2; TRBD2 matches 11 bases in the middle. V ends up 9 bases short and J 6 bases short, with an unmatched junction base count of 6. Taken from the germline V gene, the CDR1 and CDR2 loops are ENHRY and SYGVKD. The cysteine opens and the phenylalanine closes a CDR3 of 14 amino acids. This entry keeps only the CDR3 DNA: 42 bases, framed from base 1.